The 3 T cell receptor beta chains below all came from one sample that was sequenced in a study of T cells in Graves' hyperthyroidism and ophthalmopathy. TCR beta CDR3 region amplification was performed from RNA transcripts. RT-PCR in the first round (using the HTBI primer set) targeted the TCR CDR3. TCRdb reprocessed the multiplex PCR reads via MiXCR and lists one record per CDR3 protein. The sample lists 300,000 to 450,000 distinct CDR3 sequences, less than 20% occurring once. The specimen sequenced was blood. The receptors were sampled from a woman under 30 with Graves' hyperthyroidism that later progressed to Graves' ophthalmopathy.

This clonotype was detected ten times or more. The chain employs TRBV7-9 and TRBJ2-5; 10 bases are a match to TRBD1. Germline CDR1 reads SEHNR; CDR2 reads FQNEAQ (reference sequence). The length of the CDR3 is 20 residues. The V gene end was trimmed by 5 bases and the J gene end by 5 bases; junction bases not matched to a gene: 23. CDR3 DNA: TGTGCCAGCAGCCCTAAGCTGCGGACAGGGGGACGGGCTAGCGGGGAGACCCAGTACTTC. Amino acid sequence: CASSPKLRTGGRASGETQYF.

This clonotype showed up many times. This chain connects TRBV27 to TRBJ2-1, with a possible D match to TRBD2 (7 bases). The V gene lost 3 bases and the J gene lost 8 bases, with 14 bases spanning the gap. There are 14 residues in the CDR3. Germline V gene lookup returns CDR1 MNHEY and CDR2 SMNVEV (reference sequence). DNA for the CDR3: TGTGCCAGCAGTTTGTGGGGGGGCGGCGATGAGCAGTTCTTC. Encoded protein: CASSLWGGGDEQFF.

In this sample, this clonotype turned up a few times. The rearrangement uses TRBV29-1 and TRBJ2-2, with 7 bases that match TRBD2. This CDR3 is 16 amino acids long. J gave up 3 bases and V 7 bases, and 14 bases lay outside the gene matches. The germline gives CDR1 SQVTM, CDR2 ANQGSEA. The CDR3 is CSAFGDFAGDTGELFF. The CDR3 DNA follows: TGCAGCGCTTTCGGCGACTTTGCGGGAGACACCGGGGAGCTGTTTTTT.